The 9 T cell receptor beta chains below were found in one sample sequenced in a study of blood T cells in healthy people across ages. Next came a second PCR, run for about 6 to 12 cycles, which used a sample-barcoded 5' primer along with a J-beta primer mix. TCRdb fed the 5' RACE reads into MiXCR, producing one record per CDR3 protein. The repertoire consists of hundreds of thousands of distinct CDR3 sequences, with 46% occurring once and the leading ten covering 15% to 20%. Sequenced: blood. These receptors were collected from a man older than 75 in good health.

This sequence joins TRBV12-3 or TRBV12-4 and TRBJ1-5, with a weak D call TRBD1 (6 bases). The CDR3 length is 15 residues. The V and J ends lost 1 base and 6 bases respectively, with 13 bases between them. The CDR3 reads CASSLGGAGRQPQHF. CDR3 nucleotide sequence: TGTGCCAGCAGTTTAGGGGGGGCAGGGCGTCAGCCCCAGCATTTT.

This chain links TRBV21-1 with TRBJ2-5; TRBD1 reflects the table's D call only, with no check against the DNA. TRBV21-1 is a listed pseudogene. The CDR3 has 18 residues. DNA of the CDR3: TGTGCCAGCAGCAAAAAGGCGAACAGGGTCCATTGGGCGGAGACCCAGTACTTC. Residues: CASSKKANRVHWAETQYF.

This clonotype was counted between two and nine times. V usage is TRBV20-1 and J usage is TRBJ2-7; the match to TRBD2 covers 7 bases. V shed 0 bases, J shed 2 bases, and the junction held 7 bases outside the gene matches. The CDR3 is 15 residues long. Per the germline V gene, CDR1 is DFQATT and CDR2 is SNEGSKA (reference sequence). The DNA of the CDR3 is TGCAGTGCTAGAGATCTGGGGGGGGGAACCTACGAGCAGTACTTC. This translates into CSARDLGGGTYEQYF.

The chain uses TRBV4-2 and TRBJ1-4, with a tentative D call TRBD1 (5 bases). Trimming removed 1 base from V and 0 bases from J, with 9 bases in between. This CDR3 is 16 amino acids long. Germline V gives CDR1 LGHNA, CDR2 YNFKEQ. In DNA form, the CDR3 reads TGTGCCAGCAGCCAAGTTGGCAGGGCAACTAATGAAAAACTGTTTTTT. Its translation is CASSQVGRATNEKLFF.

The rearrangement uses TRBV13 and TRBJ2-1; no definite D call. Trimming pared 0 bases from V and 2 bases from J, leaving 14 bases between. CDR1 is PRHDT and CDR2 is FYEKMQ in the germline V gene (reference sequence). The CDR3 length is 17 residues. The CDR3 protein is CASSLGLGPSPYNEQFF. The CDR3 nucleotides read TGTGCCAGCAGCTTAGGCCTCGGGCCATCGCCCTACAATGAGCAGTTCTTC.

As for this clonotype: One end of the junction does not line up with germline, which may come from a read error. This rearrangement joins TRBV11-3 to TRBJ2-5, with D hard to call. The CDR3 length is 15 residues. CDR1 and CDR2 (germline): SGHNT, YENEEA. CDR3 region: CARSLVHSQQETQYF. CDR3 in DNA: TGTGCCCGCAGCTTAGTTCACAGCCAGCAAGAGACCCAGTACTTC.

This clonotype appeared many times. This chain joins TRBV20-1 and TRBJ2-5; TRBD1 might be the D (6 bases). The germline V gene has CDR1 DFQATT and CDR2 SNEGSKA (reference sequence). This CDR3 has 11 amino acids. V lost 6 bases and J lost 4, with 9 bases in between. CDR3 in amino acids: CSALRGETQYF. CDR3 bases: TGCAGTGCCCTCAGGGGAGAGACCCAGTACTTC.

The chain couples TRBV7-3 to TRBJ2-3, with 11 nucleotides matching TRBD1. Germline V lookup: CDR1 SGHTA, CDR2 FQGTGA. V gave up 0 bases and J gave up 7 bases; unmatched junction bases: 9. The length of the CDR3 is 17 residues. The CDR3 loop reads CASSLTGTGGGWYTQYF. In nucleotides, the CDR3 is TGTGCCAGCAGCTTAACCGGGACAGGGGGAGGATGGTATACGCAGTATTTT. Combining the CDR3 with reference TRBV7-3 and TRBJ2-3 gives the whole variable domain GAGVSQTPSNKVTEKGKYVELRCDPISGHTALYWYRQSLGQGPEFLIYFQGTGAADDSGLPNDRFFAVRPEGSVSTLKIQRTERGDSAVYLCASSLTGTGGGWYTQYFGPGTRLTVL.

For this clonotype: Mismatch with germline at one junction end may stem from a read error. The chain employs TRBV11-3 and TRBJ2-3; perhaps TRBD1 as D (6 bases). This CDR3 is 18 amino acids long. The germline CDR1 and CDR2 sequences are SGHNT and YENEEA. The CDR3 region has the DNA TGTGCCAGCAGCTTACCCAGCGGTGCAAATATAAGGACAGATGCGCAGTATTTT. It is translated as CASSLPSGANIRTDAQYF.